The next 8 T cell receptor beta chains were all read from a single sample in a study of PD-1 blockade in classical Hodgkin lymphoma. Sequencing was performed with immunoSEQ multiplex PCR; in TCRdb, only in-frame clones are kept and a portion is missing. The sample records around 60,000 clones, about 90% being singletons. Described time point: cycle 4 day 1 (C4D1), after more than five weeks of nivolumab. Patients all relapsed after autologous stem cell transplantation, and there was variation in brentuximab vedotin exposure. Sequences were derived from peripheral blood mononuclear cells (PBMCs), sampled before the fourth cycle of nivolumab. These receptors were collected from a human donor with classical Hodgkin lymphoma.

The V and J genes are TRBV11-2 and TRBJ1-1; 8 bases are a match to TRBD1. The CDR3 has 15 amino acids. V was clipped by 7 bases and J by 1 base; unmatched bases: 8. The germline V gene has CDR1 SGHAT and CDR2 FQNNGV. The CDR3 protein is CASTSGGWGNTEAFF. The CDR3 nucleotides read TGTGCCAGCACCTCAGGGGGCTGGGGGAACACTGAAGCTTTCTTT.

This clone was observed a handful of times. J is TRBJ1-3 and V is TRBV7-9; 8 bases fit TRBD1. The junction had 6 bases not matched to a gene; V was cut back by 5 bases and J by 3 bases. Germline V gene sequence: CDR1 SEHNR, CDR2 FQNEAQ (reference sequence). The CDR3 runs to 15 residues. CDR3: CASSPPGQGGNTIYF. The CDR3 nucleotides read TGTGCCAGCAGCCCTCCCGGACAGGGTGGAAACACCATATATTTT.

This chain uses TRBV19 with TRBJ2-5, with TRBD1 as a possible D gene (6 bases). The germline CDR1 and CDR2 sequences are LNHDA and SQIVND (reference sequence). This CDR3 is built from 13 residues. V was trimmed by 5 bases and J by 1 base, leaving 8 bases between them. CDR3 sequence reads: CASSEQGQETQYF. The CDR3 nucleotides are TGTGCCAGTAGTGAACAGGGCCAAGAGACCCAGTACTTC.

The V and J genes are TRBV6-5 and TRBJ1-2; no definite D call. The germline V gene encodes CDR1 MNHEY and CDR2 SVGAGI. Between the trimmed V and J ends, which lost 0 bases and 5 bases, there was a span of 7 bases. The CDR3 has 13 residues. The CDR3, as DNA: TGTGCCAGCAGTTACTCCGAATATTATGGCTACACCTTC. The encoded protein is CASSYSEYYGYTF.

This clone was seen once. The V call is TRBV19, the J call TRBJ2-3; 8 nucleotides agree with TRBD2. Trimming took 7 bases from V and 5 from J; bases not matched to a gene: 17. CDR3 length: 17 amino acids. Germline V lookup: CDR1 LNHDA, CDR2 SQIVND (reference sequence). The CDR3 loop is CASTQNSAGGARDTQYF. In DNA form, the CDR3 reads TGTGCCAGTACCCAAAATTCGGCCGGGGGGGCAAGAGATACGCAGTATTTT.

The CDR3 reads CASNTQVLFYNEQFF. Here the CDR3 DNA reads TGTGCCAGCAATACACAGGTCCTCTTCTACAATGAGCAGTTCTTC. The J gene is TRBJ2-1, the V gene TRBV6-4, with D tentatively TRBD1 (5 bases). V lost 7 bases, J lost 3 bases, and 16 bases lay in between. In germline, CDR1 is MRHNA, CDR2 SNTAGT. This CDR3 comprises 15 residues.

The V and J genes are TRBV19 and TRBJ1-2; D possibly corresponds to TRBD1 (6 bases). This CDR3 has 15 amino acids. Trimming removed 4 bases at V and 4 bases at J, with 16 bases between. CDR1 and CDR2 from the germline V gene are LNHDA and SQIVND (reference sequence). CDR3 residues: CASSTPQGRRYGYTF. For the CDR3, the DNA is TGTGCCAGTAGTACCCCACAGGGACGGCGCTATGGCTACACCTTC.

This chain links TRBV7-2 with TRBJ2-5; D gene ambiguous. Per germline, CDR1 SGHTA and CDR2 FQGNSA. The CDR3 sequence is 13 residues long. Trimming took 1 base from V and 5 from J, leaving 8 bases between them. The CDR3 protein is CASSLDEAETQYF. The CDR3 DNA sequence: TGTGCCAGCAGCTTAGATGAGGCGGAGACCCAGTACTTC.